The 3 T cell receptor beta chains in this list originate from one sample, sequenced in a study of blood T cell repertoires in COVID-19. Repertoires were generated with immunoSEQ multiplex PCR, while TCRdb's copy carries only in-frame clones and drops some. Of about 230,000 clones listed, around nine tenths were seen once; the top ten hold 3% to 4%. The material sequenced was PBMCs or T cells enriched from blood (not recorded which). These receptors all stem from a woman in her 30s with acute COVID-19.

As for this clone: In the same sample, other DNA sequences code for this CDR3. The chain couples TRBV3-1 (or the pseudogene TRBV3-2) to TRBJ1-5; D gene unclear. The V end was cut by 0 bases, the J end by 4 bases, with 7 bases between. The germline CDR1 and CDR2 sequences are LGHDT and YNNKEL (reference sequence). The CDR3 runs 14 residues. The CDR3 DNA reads TGTGCCAGCAGCCAAGATCGAGGAAATCAGCCCCAGCATTTT. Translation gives CASSQDRGNQPQHF.

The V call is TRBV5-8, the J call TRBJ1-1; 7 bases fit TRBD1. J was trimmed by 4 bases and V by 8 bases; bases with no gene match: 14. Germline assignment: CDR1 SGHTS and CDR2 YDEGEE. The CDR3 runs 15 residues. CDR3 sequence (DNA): TGTGCCAGACATAAAAAGGAGGGGGCGAGCACTGAAGCTTTCTTT. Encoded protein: CARHKKEGASTEAFF.

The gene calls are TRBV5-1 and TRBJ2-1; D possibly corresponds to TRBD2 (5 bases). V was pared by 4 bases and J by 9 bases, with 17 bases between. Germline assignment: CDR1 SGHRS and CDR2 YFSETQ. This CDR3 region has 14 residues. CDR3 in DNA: TGCGCCAGCAGCCCGGGATCAAAGGTCGGTGAGCAGTTCTTC. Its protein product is CASSPGSKVGEQFF.